Given below is one T cell receptor (beta chain) in context. The V and J ends lost 6 bases and 3 bases, in that order; junction bases with no gene match: 13. The CDR3 consists of 15 residues. The germline V gene encodes CDR1 DFQATT and CDR2 SNEGSKA (reference sequence). Profiling relied on immunoSEQ multiplex PCR, and the TCRdb table lists in-frame clones only, not all of them. The sample lists under 550,000 clones, around 87% occurring once. This sample is part of a study of Ad26.COV2.S vaccination and SARS-CoV-2 variants. Study background: Intramuscular Ad26.COV2.S at 5x10^10 or 1x10^11 viral particles.

As to treatment: around 19 received Ad26.COV2.S at low or high dose, single or two shots; roughly five received placebo; per-sample allocation not given. Sampling occurred on day 63 after the first vaccine or placebo injection. In Boston, the donor was an adult between 18-55 years of age. The TCR sequence derives from a person aged 18 to 65 who received the Ad26.COV2.S COVID-19 vaccine or a placebo. The sequenced sample was peripheral blood, obtained in a trial of Ad26.COV2.S vaccine versus placebo. This chain uses TRBV20-1 with TRBJ2-7; 8 bases are a match to TRBD1. DNA for the CDR3: TGCAGTGCCAGTCTCCACGGGACAGGACGCTACGAGCAGTACTTC. This gives the protein CSASLHGTGRYEQYF.